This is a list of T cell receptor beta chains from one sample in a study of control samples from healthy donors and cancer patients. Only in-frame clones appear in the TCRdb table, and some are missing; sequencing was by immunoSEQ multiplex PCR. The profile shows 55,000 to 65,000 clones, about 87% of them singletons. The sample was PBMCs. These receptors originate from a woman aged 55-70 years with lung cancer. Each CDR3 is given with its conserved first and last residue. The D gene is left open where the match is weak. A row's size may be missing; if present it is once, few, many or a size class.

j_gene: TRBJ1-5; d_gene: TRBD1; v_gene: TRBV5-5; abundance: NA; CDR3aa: CASSSGTGERVRPQHF; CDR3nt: TGTGCCAGCAGCTCCGGGACAGGGGAAAGGGTTCGGCCCCAGCATTTT
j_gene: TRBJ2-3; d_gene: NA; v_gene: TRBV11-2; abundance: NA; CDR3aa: CASERGGHTDTQYF; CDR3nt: TGTGCCAGCGAACGGGGCGGACACACAGATACGCAGTATTTT
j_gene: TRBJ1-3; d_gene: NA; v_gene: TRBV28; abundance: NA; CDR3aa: CASSLGGSGNTIYF; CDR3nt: TGTGCCAGCAGTTTAGGGGGATCTGGAAACACCATATATTTT
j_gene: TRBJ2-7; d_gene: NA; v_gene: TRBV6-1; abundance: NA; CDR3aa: CASSEAVGPTHF; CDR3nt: TGTGCCAGCAGTGAAGCCGTAGGCCCTACACACTTC
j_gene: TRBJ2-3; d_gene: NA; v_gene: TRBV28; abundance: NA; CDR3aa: CASITRNSRADTQYF; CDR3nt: TGTGCCAGCATCACTCGAAATAGCAGGGCAGATACGCAGTATTTT
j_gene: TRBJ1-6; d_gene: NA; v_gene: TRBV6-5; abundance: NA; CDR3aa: CASRRDSYNSPLHF; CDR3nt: TGTGCCAGCAGACGGGACTCCTATAATTCACCCCTCCACTTT
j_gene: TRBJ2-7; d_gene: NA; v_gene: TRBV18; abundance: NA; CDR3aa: CASSPNRNEQYF; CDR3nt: TGTGCCAGCTCACCAAATAGGAACGAGCAGTACTTC
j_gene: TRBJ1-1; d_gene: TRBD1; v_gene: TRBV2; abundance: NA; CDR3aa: CASSEGTGRNTEAFF; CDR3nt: TGTGCCAGCAGTGAAGGGACAGGGAGGAACACTGAAGCTTTCTTT
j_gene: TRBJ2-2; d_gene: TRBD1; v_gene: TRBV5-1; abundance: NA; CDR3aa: CASRPFPPGQGRVGELFF; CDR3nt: TGCGCCAGCCGTCCCTTTCCTCCGGGACAGGGTCGGGTCGGGGAGCTGTTTTTT
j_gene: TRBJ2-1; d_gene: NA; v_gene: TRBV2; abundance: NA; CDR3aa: CASSLRHLASNEQFF; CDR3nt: TGTGCCAGCAGTCTTCGTCACTTAGCATCGAATGAGCAGTTCTTC
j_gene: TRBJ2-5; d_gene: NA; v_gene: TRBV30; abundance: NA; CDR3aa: CAWSKRGETQYF; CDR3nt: TGTGCCTGGAGTAAACGGGGAGAGACCCAGTACTTC
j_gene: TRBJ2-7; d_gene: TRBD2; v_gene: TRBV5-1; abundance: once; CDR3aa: CASSLGSTSAAYEQYF; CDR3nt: TGCGCCAGCAGCTTGGGTTCGACTAGCGCCGCCTACGAGCAGTACTTC
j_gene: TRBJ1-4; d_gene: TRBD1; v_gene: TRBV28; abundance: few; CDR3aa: CASSFPPQGTGAFRDEKLFF; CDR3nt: TGTGCCAGCAGTTTCCCACCGCAGGGGACAGGGGCCTTTAGGGATGAAAAACTGTTTTTT
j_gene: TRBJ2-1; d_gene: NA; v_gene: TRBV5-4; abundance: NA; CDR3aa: CASSLDRANNEQFF; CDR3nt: TGTGCCAGCAGCTTGGACAGGGCGAACAATGAGCAGTTCTTC
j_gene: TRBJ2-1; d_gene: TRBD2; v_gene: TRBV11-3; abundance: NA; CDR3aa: CASSSREGKGLNEQFF; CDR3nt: TGTGCCAGCAGCTCCCGGGAGGGCAAGGGCTTAAATGAGCAGTTCTTC
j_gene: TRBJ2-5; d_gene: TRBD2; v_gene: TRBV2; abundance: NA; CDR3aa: CASSGMRDWETQYF; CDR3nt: TGTGCCTCGAGCGGGATGAGGGATTGGGAGACCCAGTACTTC
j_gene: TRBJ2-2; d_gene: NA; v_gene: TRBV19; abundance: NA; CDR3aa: CASMTGSRVTGELFF; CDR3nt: TGTGCCAGTATGACCGGGAGTCGGGTCACCGGGGAGCTGTTTTTT
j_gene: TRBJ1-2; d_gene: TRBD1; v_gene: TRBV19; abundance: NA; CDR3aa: CASSPPGQGLSDYTF; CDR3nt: TGTGCCAGTAGTCCTCCGGGACAGGGTCTTTCTGACTACACCTTC
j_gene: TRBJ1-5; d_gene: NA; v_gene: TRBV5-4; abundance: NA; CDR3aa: CASSLAGEGNQPQHF; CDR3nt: TGTGCCAGCAGCTTGGCCGGGGAGGGGAATCAGCCCCAGCATTTT
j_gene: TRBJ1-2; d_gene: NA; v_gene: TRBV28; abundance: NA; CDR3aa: CASSLNYGYTF; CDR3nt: TGTGCCAGCAGTCTGAACTATGGCTACACCTTC
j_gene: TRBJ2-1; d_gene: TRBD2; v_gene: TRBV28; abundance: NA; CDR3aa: CASSMGLAGGASYYNEQFF; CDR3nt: TGTGCCAGCAGCATGGGACTAGCGGGAGGGGCATCTTACTACAATGAGCAGTTCTTC
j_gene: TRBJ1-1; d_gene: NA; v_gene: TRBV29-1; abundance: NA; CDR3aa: CSVRQASSEAFF; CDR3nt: TGCAGCGTTCGGCAGGCGTCCTCTGAAGCTTTCTTT
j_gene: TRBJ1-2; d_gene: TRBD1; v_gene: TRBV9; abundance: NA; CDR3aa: CASSVQQEKTGGNYGYTF; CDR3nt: TGTGCCAGCAGCGTCCAACAAGAAAAGACAGGGGGCAACTATGGCTACACCTTC
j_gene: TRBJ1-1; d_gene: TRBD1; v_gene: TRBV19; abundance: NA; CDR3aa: CASQKGTGMNTEAFF; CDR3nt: TGTGCCAGCCAAAAGGGGACAGGGATGAACACTGAAGCTTTCTTT
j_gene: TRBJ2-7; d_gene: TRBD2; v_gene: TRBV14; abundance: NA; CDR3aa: CASSPRPAGQAGAGYEQYF; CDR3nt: TGTGCCAGCAGCCCACGACCGGCCGGCCAGGCGGGAGCAGGCTACGAGCAGTACTTC
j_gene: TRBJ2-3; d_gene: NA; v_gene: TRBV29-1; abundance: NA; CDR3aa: CSVEGRVRTDTQYF; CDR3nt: TGCAGCGTTGAGGGCAGGGTCAGAACAGATACGCAGTATTTT
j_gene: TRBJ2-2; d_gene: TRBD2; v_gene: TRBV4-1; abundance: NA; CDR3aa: CASSQDGGRNTGELFF; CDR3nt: TGCGCCAGCAGCCAAGACGGCGGGAGGAACACCGGGGAGCTGTTTTTT
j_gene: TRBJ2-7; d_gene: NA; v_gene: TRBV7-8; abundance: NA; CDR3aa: CASSLGMASYEQYF; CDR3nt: TGTGCCAGCAGCTTAGGGATGGCTTCCTACGAGCAGTACTTC
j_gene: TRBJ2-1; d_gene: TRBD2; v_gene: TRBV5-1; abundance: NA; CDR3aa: CASSPGTSGSVVF; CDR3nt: TGCGCCAGCAGCCCAGGGACTAGCGGGAGTGTGGTCTTC
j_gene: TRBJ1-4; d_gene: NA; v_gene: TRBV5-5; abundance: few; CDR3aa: CASSFPRQPQVF; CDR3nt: TGTGCCAGCAGCTTCCCCCGACAGCCACAAGTTTTT
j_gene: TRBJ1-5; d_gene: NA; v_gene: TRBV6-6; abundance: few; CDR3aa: CASSYSDNQPQHF; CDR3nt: TGTGCCAGCAGTTACTCGGACAATCAGCCCCAGCATTTT
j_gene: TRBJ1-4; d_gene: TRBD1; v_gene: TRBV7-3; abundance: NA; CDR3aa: CASSPDRASTKLFF; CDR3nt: TGTGCCAGCAGCCCCGACAGGGCTTCGACCAAACTGTTTTTT
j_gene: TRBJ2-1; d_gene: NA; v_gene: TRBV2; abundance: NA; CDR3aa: CASRIGRDRRSDEQFF; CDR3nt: TGTGCCAGCAGGATTGGTCGGGACCGACGTTCGGATGAGCAGTTCTTC
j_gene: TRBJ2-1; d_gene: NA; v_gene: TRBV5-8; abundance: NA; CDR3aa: CASSLRGFSYNEQFF; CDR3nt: TGTGCCAGCAGCTTGCGGGGCTTCTCCTACAATGAGCAGTTCTTC
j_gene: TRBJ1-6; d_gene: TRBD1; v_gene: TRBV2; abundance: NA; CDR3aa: CASRPTGKLSPLHF; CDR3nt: TGTGCCAGCAGGCCGACAGGGAAATTGTCACCCCTCCACTTT
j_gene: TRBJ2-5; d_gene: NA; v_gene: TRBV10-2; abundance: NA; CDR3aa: CASSEGGSWETQYF; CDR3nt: TGCGCCAGCAGTGAGGGGGGCTCTTGGGAGACCCAGTACTTC
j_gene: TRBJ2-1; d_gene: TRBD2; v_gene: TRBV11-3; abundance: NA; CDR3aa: CASSPGTNYNEQFF; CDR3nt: TGTGCCAGCAGCCCCGGGACTAACTACAATGAGCAGTTCTTC
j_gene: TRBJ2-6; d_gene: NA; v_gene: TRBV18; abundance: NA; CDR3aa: CASSPQKGSGANVLTF; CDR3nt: TGTGCCAGCTCACCTCAGAAGGGGTCTGGGGCCAACGTCCTGACTTTC
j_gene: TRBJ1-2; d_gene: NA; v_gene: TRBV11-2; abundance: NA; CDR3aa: CASSLEVNGYTF; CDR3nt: TGTGCCAGCAGCTTAGAGGTGAATGGCTACACCTTC
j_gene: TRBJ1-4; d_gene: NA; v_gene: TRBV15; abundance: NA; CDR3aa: CATSRTTGWDEKLFF; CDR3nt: TGTGCCACCAGCAGAACGACAGGTTGGGATGAAAAACTGTTTTTT
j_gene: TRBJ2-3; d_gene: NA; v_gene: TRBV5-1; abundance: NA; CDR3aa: CASTLQGTDTQYF; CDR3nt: TGCGCCAGCACGCTTCAAGGGACAGATACGCAGTATTTT
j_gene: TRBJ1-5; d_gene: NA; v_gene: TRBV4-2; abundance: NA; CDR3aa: CASSPTKGQNQPQHF; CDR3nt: TGTGCCAGCAGCCCTACTAAAGGTCAAAATCAGCCCCAGCATTTT
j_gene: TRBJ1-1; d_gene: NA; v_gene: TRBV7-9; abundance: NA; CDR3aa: CASSFPWGTEAFF; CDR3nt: TGTGCCAGCAGCTTCCCTTGGGGGACTGAAGCTTTCTTT
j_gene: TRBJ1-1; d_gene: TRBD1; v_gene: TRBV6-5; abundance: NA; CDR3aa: CASSFLSGTGGTEAFF; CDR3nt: TGTGCCAGCAGTTTCCTATCCGGGACAGGGGGCACTGAAGCTTTCTTT
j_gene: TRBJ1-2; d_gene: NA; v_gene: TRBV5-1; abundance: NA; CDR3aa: CASSLTTANYGYTF; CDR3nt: TGCGCCAGCAGCTTGACGACGGCTAACTATGGCTACACCTTC
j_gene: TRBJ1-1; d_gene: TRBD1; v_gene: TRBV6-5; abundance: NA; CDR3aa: CASSPRDRGNTEAFF; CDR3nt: TGTGCCAGCAGCCCCCGGGACAGGGGGAACACTGAAGCTTTCTTT
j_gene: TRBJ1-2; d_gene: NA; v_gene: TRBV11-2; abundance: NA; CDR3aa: CASSQPPNYGYTF; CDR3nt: TGTGCCAGCAGCCAACCCCCTAACTATGGCTACACCTTC
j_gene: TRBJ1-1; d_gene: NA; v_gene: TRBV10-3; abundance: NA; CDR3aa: CAISESGVNTEAFF; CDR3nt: TGTGCCATCAGTGAGTCGGGAGTGAACACTGAAGCTTTCTTT
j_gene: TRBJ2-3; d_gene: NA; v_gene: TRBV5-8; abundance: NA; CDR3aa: CASSSTDTQYF; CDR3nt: TGTGCCAGCAGCTCCACAGATACGCAGTATTTT